The rows below give T cell receptor beta chains drawn from one sample of a study of blood T cell repertoires in COVID-19. The assay was immunoSEQ multiplex PCR, and TCRdb's table has in-frame clones only and misses some. The table records fewer than 95,000 clones, roughly 78% of them present only once. Sequencing was done on a sample of peripheral blood. The origin of the receptors is a woman over 75 with acute or convalescent COVID-19. CDR3s include the opening cysteine and the closing phenylalanine or tryptophan. The D gene is left open where the match is weak. The size field is filled for only some rows; it gives once, few, many or a size class.

>-|-|TRBJ2-2|TRBV18
TGTGCCAGCTCGCCGGACACCGGGGAGCTGTTTTTT
CASSPDTGELFF
>TRBD1|-|TRBJ1-3|TRBV18
TGTGCCAGCTCTCTGGGACAGGGGGCCGGTGGAAACACCATATATTTT
CASSLGQGAGGNTIYF
>TRBD2|-|TRBJ2-3|TRBV2
TGTGCCAGCAGCCGGCGGGGGGATCCTAGCACAGATACGCAGTATTTT
CASSRRGDPSTDTQYF
>TRBD1|few|TRBJ2-4|TRBV5-1
TGCGCCAGCAGCCAACCTTCCGGGACAGGCAACATTCAGTACTTC
CASSQPSGTGNIQYF
>-|-|TRBJ1-4|TRBV5-4
TGTGCCAGCAGCTGGGGGGGGGCTAATGAAAAACTGTTTTTT
CASSWGGANEKLFF
>TRBD1|-|TRBJ2-2|TRBV30
TGTGCCTGGACTCCCAGGTGGGACAGGGGCGGGGAGCTGTTTTTT
CAWTPRWDRGGELFF
>-|-|TRBJ1-1|TRBV10-3
TGTGCCACCAAAGGCGGGGGCGAAACTGAAGCTTTCTTT
CATKGGGETEAFF
>-|-|TRBJ2-7|TRBV11-2
TGTGCCAGCAGCTTTTTACAGTGGTCCTACGAGCAGTACTTC
CASSFLQWSYEQYF
>-|-|TRBJ2-5|TRBV6-2/TRBV6-3
TGTGCCAGCAGTTACTCGCGGAGACAAGAGACCCAGTACTTC
CASSYSRRQETQYF
>-|-|TRBJ1-6|TRBV5-1
TGCGCCAGCAGCTTACGGGGTGGCAATTCACCCCTCCACTTT
CASSLRGGNSPLHF
>TRBD1|-|TRBJ1-1|TRBV19
TGTGCCAGCCGGACAGGGCAGACTGAAGCTTTCTTT
CASRTGQTEAFF
>-|-|TRBJ1-2|TRBV11-2
TGTGCCAGCAGCCTGACCTTTCAGGGCTATGGCTACACCTTC
CASSLTFQGYGYTF
>TRBD2|-|TRBJ2-3|TRBV4-3
TGCGCCAGCACACCCAAACTAGCGGGGGGGCTCTTTCGGTTTAGCACAGATACGCAGTATTTT
CASTPKLAGGLFRFSTDTQYF
>-|-|TRBJ1-2|TRBV7-2
TGTGCCAGCAGCCCCAGCCCTGGGGGGGTGAGAGGCTACACCTTC
CASSPSPGGVRGYTF
>-|-|TRBJ2-5|TRBV5-1
TGCGCCAGCAGCTTGGTGGGGCAGGGGCAAGAGACCCAGTACTTC
CASSLVGQGQETQYF
>TRBD1|-|TRBJ1-3|TRBV6-5
TGTGCCGGGACACAGGGGGATCCTGGAAACACCATATATTTT
CAGTQGDPGNTIYF
>TRBD2|-|TRBJ2-3|TRBV19
TGTGCCAGTAGATATTATAGCGGGGGGCAAGATACGCAGTATTTT
CASRYYSGGQDTQYF
>-|many|TRBJ1-3|TRBV24-1
TGTGCCACCTCTCTAGTCAGGGGCACTGGAAACACCATATATTTT
CATSLVRGTGNTIYF
>-|-|TRBJ1-1|TRBV5-6
TGTGCCAGCAGCAGGACCAGGGACACTGAAGCTTTCTTT
CASSRTRDTEAFF
>TRBD1|-|TRBJ1-2|TRBV29-1
TGCAGCGTCGACAGGGATTTTATCTATGGCTACACCTTC
CSVDRDFIYGYTF
>TRBD1|-|TRBJ1-2|TRBV7-9
TGTGCCAGCAGCTTAGGGACAGGCTATGGGATTAACTATGGCTACACCTTC
CASSLGTGYGINYGYTF
>TRBD2|-|TRBJ2-3|TRBV18
TGTGCCAGCTCACCATTCCAAGGACTAGGGACAGATACGCAGTATTTT
CASSPFQGLGTDTQYF
>TRBD1|-|TRBJ2-3|TRBV24-1
TGTGCCACCAGTGGGTTCTCGGACAGGGGAGAAACAGATACGCAGTATTTT
CATSGFSDRGETDTQYF
>-|many|TRBJ2-7|TRBV4-3
TGCGCCAGCAGCCAAGGGGGGGAGACCTACGAGCAGTACTTC
CASSQGGETYEQYF
>TRBD2|-|TRBJ2-5|TRBV7-6
TGTGCCAGCAGCTTAGCGCTCGCGGGGGGACAAGAGACCCAGTACTTC
CASSLALAGGQETQYF
>-|-|TRBJ1-3|TRBV10-3
TGTGCCATCAGTGAAATCCGGGACAACTCTGGAAACACCATATATTTT
CAISEIRDNSGNTIYF
>-|-|TRBJ1-3|TRBV7-8
TGTGCCAGCAGCATTTTAGGAAACACCATATATTTT
CASSILGNTIYF
>TRBD1|-|TRBJ2-7|TRBV9
TGTGCCAGCAGCGCAGACAGGGTTTCCTACGAGCAGTACTTC
CASSADRVSYEQYF
>-|-|TRBJ1-5|TRBV30
TGTGCCTGGAGTGGAGGAAGCAATCAGCCCCAGCATTTT
CAWSGGSNQPQHF
>TRBD1|-|TRBJ2-7|TRBV5-4
TGTGCCAGCAGCTTGCCGGGACAGTCCTACGAGCAGTACTTC
CASSLPGQSYEQYF
>-|-|TRBJ1-4|TRBV7-9
TGTGCCAGCAGCTTTGATCCAGACAGGTCTGTTGGAAAACTGTTTTTT
CASSFDPDRSVGKLFF
>TRBD1|few|TRBJ1-1|TRBV18
TGTGCCAGCTCACGACGCGAAATGGGCTACAGGGGGATGAACACTGAAGCTTTCTTT
CASSRREMGYRGMNTEAFF
>TRBD1|-|TRBJ1-2|TRBV4-1
TGCGCCAGCAGCCAAGGAACGGGACAGGTTCGATCTGGCTACACCTTC
CASSQGTGQVRSGYTF
>-|-|TRBJ2-2|TRBV28
TGTGCCAGCAGTTTGGGGGGTAGCGGAAGCACCGGGGAGCTGTTTTTT
CASSLGGSGSTGELFF
>-|-|TRBJ2-3|TRBV7-3
TGTGCCAGCAGCTTCCTTCCCACAGATACGCAGTATTTT
CASSFLPTDTQYF
>-|-|TRBJ1-2|TRBV5-1
TGCGCCAGCAGCTCGCAGGGGTTCTATGGCTACACCTTC
CASSSQGFYGYTF
>TRBD2|-|TRBJ2-1|TRBV6-5
TGTGCCAGCAGTCGCGGGGGGATAGCCTACAATGAGCAGTTCTTC
CASSRGGIAYNEQFF
>TRBD2|-|TRBJ2-1|TRBV7-6
TGTGCCAGCAGCCCCCCGGGGGGGGCCTACAATGAGCAGTTCTTC
CASSPPGGAYNEQFF
>-|-|TRBJ1-2|TRBV7-4
TGTGCCAGCAGCTTAACCAGGGAATATGGCTACACCTTC
CASSLTREYGYTF
>TRBD1|-|TRBJ2-2|TRBV19
TGTGCCAGTAGGCTAGGGACAGGGGCGAGCTCTATCGGGGAGCTGTTTTTT
CASRLGTGASSIGELFF
>-|-|TRBJ1-2|TRBV6-5
TGTGCCAGCAGGGAGCCGCTTACCTATGGCTACACCTTC
CASREPLTYGYTF
>TRBD1|-|TRBJ2-2|TRBV4-1
TGCGCCAGCAGACTCAGGACAGGCGCCACCGGGGAGCTGTTTTTT
CASRLRTGATGELFF
>-|-|TRBJ1-3|TRBV4-1
TGCGCCAGCAGCCAATTGCGGTTCTCTGGAAACACCATATATTTT
CASSQLRFSGNTIYF
>-|-|TRBJ1-2|TRBV7-6
TGTGCCAGCAGCTTACGGGGAGATGGCTACACCTTC
CASSLRGDGYTF
>-|-|TRBJ1-2|TRBV28
TGTGCCAGCAGTTTAGCAGGGAATTATGGCTACACCTTC
CASSLAGNYGYTF
>TRBD1|-|TRBJ1-4|TRBV7-8
TGTGCCAGCAGCCCTACCCAGGGACAGTCGTGGGAAAAACTGTTTTTT
CASSPTQGQSWEKLFF
>TRBD1|-|TRBJ1-2|TRBV6-2/TRBV6-3
TGTGCCAGCAGTTACCTTGGACAGGGCGACGGCTACACCTTC
CASSYLGQGDGYTF
>-|-|TRBJ2-7|TRBV5-5
TGTGCCAGCAGCTTCTTAGGGGACGAGCAGTACTTC
CASSFLGDEQYF
>-|-|TRBJ2-2|TRBV5-5
TGTGCCAGCAGCCAAGACTGGAACACCGGGGAGCTGTTTTTT
CASSQDWNTGELFF
>-|-|TRBJ1-2|TRBV5-8
TGTGCCAGCAGCGGGGCCCCCACAGTTGGTGGCTACACCTTC
CASSGAPTVGGYTF
>-|few|TRBJ1-1|TRBV30
TGTGCCTGGAGTACTGAGACAGGCAGGACTGAAGCTTTCTTT
CAWSTETGRTEAFF
>-|-|TRBJ2-1|TRBV25-1
TGTGCCAGCAGTGAACAAAGAGACACCGGTATTAGCAATGAGCAGTTCTTC
CASSEQRDTGISNEQFF